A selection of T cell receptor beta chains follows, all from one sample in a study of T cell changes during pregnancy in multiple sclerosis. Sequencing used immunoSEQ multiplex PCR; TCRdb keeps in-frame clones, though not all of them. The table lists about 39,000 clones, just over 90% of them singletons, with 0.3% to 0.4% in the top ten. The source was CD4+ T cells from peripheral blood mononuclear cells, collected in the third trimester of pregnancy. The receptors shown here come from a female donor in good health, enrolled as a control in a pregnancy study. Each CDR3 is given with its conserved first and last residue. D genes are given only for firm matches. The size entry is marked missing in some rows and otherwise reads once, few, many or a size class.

CASSHTSGGAYEQYF	TGTGCCAGCAGTCACACTAGCGGGGGGGCTTACGAGCAGTACTTC	TRBD2	TRBV6-5	TRBJ2-7	NA
CSVKREGPYEQYF	TGCAGCGTCAAGCGGGAGGGGCCGTACGAGCAGTACTTC	TRBD2	TRBV29-1	TRBJ2-7	few
CASSSGLEPDTQYF	TGCGCCAGCAGCTCGGGACTTGAACCAGATACGCAGTATTTT	NA	TRBV5-1	TRBJ2-3	few
CASSPTGYEQYF	TGTGCTAGCAGCCCCACCGGGTACGAGCAGTACTTC	NA	TRBV7-7	TRBJ2-7	NA
CASSLTTSGTIEQFF	TGTGCCAGCAGCTTAACGACTAGCGGGACGATTGAGCAGTTCTTC	TRBD2	TRBV11-2	TRBJ2-1	NA
CASSKVVRGSQETQYF	TGTGCCAGCAGCAAAGTTGTCAGGGGATCCCAAGAGACCCAGTACTTC	NA	TRBV21-1	TRBJ2-5	NA
CASSGTAGANVLTF	TGTGCCAGCAGTGGAACAGCTGGGGCCAACGTCCTGACTTTC	NA	TRBV28	TRBJ2-6	NA
CASSLGGLAAIGPETQYF	TGTGCTAGCAGCTTAGGGGGACTAGCGGCCATAGGGCCGGAGACCCAGTACTTC	TRBD2	TRBV7-7	TRBJ2-5	NA
CASSPLAEETQYF	TGTGCCAGCTCACCATTGGCGGAAGAGACCCAGTACTTC	NA	TRBV18	TRBJ2-5	NA
CASSLGRIPFDSYEQYF	TGTGCCAGCAGTTTGGGGAGGATACCGTTCGACTCCTACGAGCAGTACTTC	NA	TRBV28	TRBJ2-7	NA
CASSRRVEETQYF	TGTGCCAGCAGCCGGAGGGTGGAGGAGACCCAGTACTTC	NA	TRBV5-7	TRBJ2-5	once
CASSLRDRDYEQYF	TGTGCCAGCAGCTTGAGGGACAGGGATTACGAGCAGTACTTC	TRBD1	TRBV5-5	TRBJ2-7	NA
CASRERQGLNTGELFF	TGTGCCAGCAGGGAGAGACAGGGATTGAACACCGGGGAGCTGTTTTTT	TRBD1	TRBV2	TRBJ2-2	NA
CASFETGGGQPQHF	TGTGCCAGCTTCGAGACAGGGGGGGGTCAGCCCCAGCATTTT	TRBD1	TRBV6-1	TRBJ1-5	NA
CASSMFLGGQGRSQPQHF	TGTGCCAGTAGTATGTTCCTCGGGGGACAGGGGCGAAGTCAGCCCCAGCATTTT	TRBD1	TRBV19	TRBJ1-5	NA
CASSLGRAETQYF	TGTGCCAGCAGCCTAGGGAGGGCGGAGACCCAGTACTTC	TRBD2	TRBV7-6	TRBJ2-5	NA
CASSLDGGHSYEQYF	TGTGCCAGCAGCTTAGATGGCGGGCACTCCTACGAGCAGTACTTC	NA	TRBV7-2	TRBJ2-7	NA
CASSYSSLTEAFF	TGTGCCAGCAGTTACTCGAGCCTCACTGAAGCTTTCTTT	NA	TRBV6-6	TRBJ1-1	NA
CAWRDRANYGYTF	TGTGCCTGGAGGGACAGAGCTAACTATGGCTACACCTTC	NA	TRBV30	TRBJ1-2	once
CASSLLAGAYEQYF	TGTGCCAGCAGTTTATTGGCAGGGGCCTACGAGCAGTACTTC	NA	TRBV28	TRBJ2-7	NA
CASTPRRTGGNQPQHF	TGTGCCAGCACCCCCCGGAGGACAGGGGGCAATCAGCCCCAGCATTTT	TRBD1	TRBV7-8	TRBJ1-5	NA
CASSLKVAGAAEQFF	TGTGCTAGCAGCTTAAAAGTAGCGGGAGCGGCGGAGCAGTTCTTC	TRBD2	TRBV7-7	TRBJ2-1	NA
CSVASGNEQYF	TGCAGCGTTGCTTCGGGGAACGAGCAGTACTTC	NA	TRBV29-1	TRBJ2-7	NA
CASSPGVGTQYF	TGTGCCAGCAGCCCCGGGGTGGGGACCCAGTACTTC	NA	TRBV11-2	TRBJ2-5	NA
CASSSQGEMDTQYF	TGTGCCAGCAGTTCGCAGGGGGAGATGGATACGCAGTATTTT	TRBD1	TRBV28	TRBJ2-3	NA
CASSTRTSGGQETQYF	TGTGCCAGCAGCACCAGGACTAGCGGGGGCCAGGAGACCCAGTACTTC	TRBD2	TRBV9	TRBJ2-5	NA
CSAIGGETQYF	TGCAGTGCTATCGGGGGGGAGACCCAGTACTTC	TRBD2	TRBV20-1	TRBJ2-5	NA
CASSSGGSYNEQFF	TGTGCCAGCAGTAGCGGAGGCTCCTACAATGAGCAGTTCTTC	NA	TRBV28	TRBJ2-1	NA
CASSPASTGGASGYTF	TGTGCCAGCTCACCCGCGAGTACAGGGGGCGCCTCTGGCTACACCTTC	TRBD1	TRBV18	TRBJ1-2	NA
CASSVSTGELFF	TGCGCCAGCAGTGTCAGCACCGGGGAGCTGTTTTTT	NA	TRBV10-2	TRBJ2-2	NA
CASSPGSNSPLHF	TGTGCCAGCAGCCCCGGGTCGAATTCACCCCTCCACTTT	NA	TRBV9	TRBJ1-6	NA
CASSPYRGSHEQYF	TGTGCTAGCAGCCCCTACCGGGGGTCCCACGAGCAGTACTTC	NA	TRBV7-7	TRBJ2-7	NA
CASSRQGRAGANVLTF	TGTGCCAGCAGTAGACAGGGGAGGGCTGGGGCCAACGTCCTGACTTTC	NA	TRBV2	TRBJ2-6	NA
CASSRTEIVEQYF	TGTGCCAGTAGCAGGACAGAAATTGTCGAGCAGTACTTC	NA	TRBV19	TRBJ2-7	NA
CASSYGTSGRVTQYF	TGTGCCAGCAGTTACGGGACTAGCGGGAGGGTGACCCAGTACTTC	TRBD2	TRBV28	TRBJ2-5	NA
CASSPGGTGSYGYTF	TGCGCCAGCTCCCCAGGGGGGACAGGGAGTTATGGCTACACCTTC	TRBD1	TRBV5-1	TRBJ1-2	NA
CASRPPFRQGNEQFF	TGTGCCAGCAGACCCCCCTTTCGACAGGGAAATGAGCAGTTCTTC	TRBD1	TRBV7-9	TRBJ2-1	NA
CASSYLAGSSYEQYF	TGTGCCAGCAGTTACCTAGCGGGCAGCTCCTACGAGCAGTACTTC	TRBD2	TRBV6-6	TRBJ2-7	NA
CASSLEPSAGNTIYF	TGTGCCAGCAGCTTGGAGCCGTCCGCTGGAAACACCATATATTTT	NA	TRBV5-8	TRBJ1-3	NA
CASTLSGQGYGYTF	TGTGCCAGCACATTGTCAGGGCAGGGCTATGGCTACACCTTC	NA	TRBV2	TRBJ1-2	NA
CASSLSGSTDTQYF	TGTGCCAGCAGCCTTAGCGGAAGCACAGATACGCAGTATTTT	NA	TRBV7-9	TRBJ2-3	NA
CASSITSGRAGEQYF	TGTGCCAGCAGTATAACTAGCGGGAGGGCGGGCGAGCAGTACTTC	TRBD2	TRBV28	TRBJ2-7	NA
CASSVPPGGGGGTGELFF	TGCGCCAGCAGCGTCCCCCCGGGCGGGGGCGGTGGCACCGGGGAGCTGTTTTTT	NA	TRBV5-1	TRBJ2-2	NA
CASSMREVFSYEQYF	TGTGCCAGCAGCATGAGGGAGGTCTTCTCCTACGAGCAGTACTTC	NA	TRBV5-4	TRBJ2-7	NA
CASSSLNSGGADQYF	TGTGCCAGCAGTTCCCTCAATTCCGGGGGGGCCGACCAGTACTTC	TRBD2	TRBV7-6	TRBJ2-5	NA
CASSPASPYRQEYRYGYTF	TGTGCCAGCAGCCCGGCCTCCCCCTATCGACAGGAATACCGTTATGGCTACACCTTC	NA	TRBV5-6	TRBJ1-2	few